This T cell receptor (beta chain) was captured in a study of neoadjuvant anti-PD-1 for oral cavity cancer. In the study overall: Patients without progression got a fourth dose around day 43. General observations from the study: Post-treatment tumors with larger preexisting clones showed more shrinkage.

These newly diagnosed stage II-IVA oral cavity squamous cell carcinoma patients had no prior systemic or radiation treatment. Clones were sequenced by immunoSEQ multiplex PCR, and TCRdb holds only the in-frame ones, with some missing. This sample has around 7,000 clones, with around 48% found just once. For this clone: The antigen remains undetermined.

Per germline, CDR1 SGDLS and CDR2 YYNGEE. Deletions cut 0 bases from V and 2 bases from J, with 11 bases between. The CDR3 contains 15 residues. The V call is TRBV9, the J call TRBJ2-5; D uncertain. This TCR was recovered from a person between 35 and 79 years old with oral cavity squamous cell carcinoma. Source: tumor tissue, taken before nivolumab (anti-PD-1) treatment. The CDR3 spells CASSVGGALQETQYF. Here the CDR3 DNA reads TGTGCCAGCAGCGTAGGGGGTGCCCTTCAAGAGACCCAGTACTTC.